The clone carrying this T cell receptor (beta chain) was picked up a small number of times. An expanded emulsion RT-PCR with primers for all TCR V genes paired CD8+ T cell chains. Blocking oligonucleotides added to a second nested PCR suppressed unpaired genes. Via MiXCR, TCRdb re-called the emulsion pairing reads, giving one row per CDR3 protein. The table includes approximately 40,000 distinct CDR3 sequences, 35% to 50% detected once. Germline assignment: CDR1 SGHAT and CDR2 FQDESV (reference sequence). V lost 5 bases to trimming and J lost 9 bases, with 17 bases between them. This CDR3 has 14 amino acids. The data were taken from a study of T cell repertoires in breast cancer.

V gene TRBV11-1 combines with J gene TRBJ2-1; D uncertain. The sample taken for sequencing was CD8+ T cells. The sequence derives from a pool of human donors with breast cancer or a healthy control (not recorded which). The CDR3 region is CASSPGPRSREQFF. In DNA form, the CDR3 reads TGTGCCAGCAGCCCCGGGCCCCGTAGTCGTGAGCAGTTCTTC. Full variable domain (remainder filled in from reference TRBV11-1 and TRBJ2-1): EAEVAQSPRYKITEKSQAVAFWCDPISGHATLYWYRQILGQGPELLVQFQDESVVDDSQLPKDRFSAERLKGVDSTLKIQPAELGDSAMYLCASSPGPRSREQFFGPGTRLTVL.